The T cell receptor (beta chain) described here comes from a study of chemoradiotherapy in HPV16-positive cancers. Repertoires were sampled repeatedly during chemoradiotherapy. The CDR3 extends over 13 amino acids. Trimming left V 4 bases short and J 3 bases short, with 9 bases between. Germline values: CDR1 ENHRY, CDR2 SYGVKD. This table comes from immunoSEQ multiplex PCR, and its TCRdb copy is limited to in-frame clones, with some not included. This sample has more than 5,500 clones, with about 88% found just once. This specimen consisted of tumor tissue, obtained from a patient who underwent chemoradiotherapy. The sequence came from a human donor with HPV-associated anogenital cancer. The rearrangement joins TRBV10-3 to TRBJ1-1; D may be TRBD1 (5 bases). The CDR3 DNA reads as TGTGCCATCAGTGCAGGGCGCGACACTGAAGCTTTCTTT. Amino acid sequence: CAISAGRDTEAFF.